This record concerns one TCR beta chain sequence. This record belongs to a study of blood T cell repertoires in COVID-19. About the study: Both acute and convalescent COVID-19 samples were obtained from the United States, Italy and Spain. The analysed material was cDNA or gDNA that came from T cells, B-cell-depleted T cells, or PBMCs.

Per the original methods: Quantification of nucleated cells was approximated via reference gene primer amplification. TCRdb's copy holds only in-frame clones and misses some; the assay was immunoSEQ multiplex PCR. V and J calls and clone size are those listed in that table; D and trimming were worked out from the DNA. The repertoire holds roughly 76,000 clones, roughly 80% seen once, with about 35% in the top ten. The ends were cut back, 4 bases at V and 8 bases at J, with 11 bases in the middle. The CDR3 covers 12 residues. V gene TRBV12-3 or TRBV12-4 combines with J gene TRBJ1-2; D is perhaps TRBD1 (5 bases). Sample: peripheral blood. The source of this sequence is a woman aged 70-85 years with acute or convalescent COVID-19. Here the CDR3 reads CASSYRFLGYTF. CDR3 sequence (DNA): TGTGCCAGCAGTTACAGGTTCCTGGGCTACACCTTC.